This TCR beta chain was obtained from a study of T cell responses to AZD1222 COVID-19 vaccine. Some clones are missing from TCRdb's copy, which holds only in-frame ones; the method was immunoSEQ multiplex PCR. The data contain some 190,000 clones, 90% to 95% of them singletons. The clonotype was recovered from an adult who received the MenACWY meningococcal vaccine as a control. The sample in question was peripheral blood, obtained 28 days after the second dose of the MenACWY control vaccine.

Written as DNA, the CDR3 is TGTGCCAGCAGCTCACCGGGACTTAGCACAGATACGCAGTATTTT. It codes for CASSSPGLSTDTQYF. J is TRBJ2-3 and V is TRBV7-2, with a weak D call TRBD2 (6 bases). Germline V CDR1 and CDR2: SGHTA, FQGNSA. V was pared by 4 bases and J by 0 bases, with 11 bases between. This CDR3 spans 15 amino acids. The full variable domain, its missing parts supplied by reference TRBV7-2 and TRBJ2-3, is GAGVSQSPSNKVTEKGKDVELRCDPISGHTALYWYRQSLGQGLEFLIYFQGNSAPDKSGLPSDRFSAERTGGSVSTLTIQRTQQEDSAVYLCASSSPGLSTDTQYFGPGTRLTVL.